These 22 T cell receptor beta chains originate from one sample sequenced in a study of chronic HIV infection and antiretroviral therapy. TCRdb used MiXCR to reprocess the 5' RACE reads, holding one entry per CDR3 protein. The sample contains just over 30,000 distinct CDR3 sequences, about 9.6% of which appear only once. The sequencing sample was made of peripheral blood. All receptors derive from an adult who had HIV and had not received antiretroviral therapy, or was an uninfected healthy control (not recorded which).

This clonotype was detected a few times. The J gene is TRBJ2-3, the V gene TRBV11-3; 7 positions match TRBD2. V shed 0 bases and J 1 base; nucleotides not matched to a gene: 1. Germline V gives CDR1 SGHNT, CDR2 YENEEA. This CDR3 is 15 amino acids long. The CDR3 spells CASSLDSGGTDTQYF. The CDR3 region has the DNA TGTGCCAGCAGCTTAGACAGCGGGGGCACAGATACGCAGTATTTT.

This clonotype was observed a handful of times. This sequence joins TRBV28 and TRBJ2-1; 8 bases map to TRBD2. The CDR3 is 17 residues long. After removal of 7 bases from V and 2 bases from J, the junction contained 13 bases not matched to a gene. Germline assignment: CDR1 MDHEN and CDR2 SYDVKM. The CDR3 reads CASTPFGAGAPYNEQFF. The CDR3 nucleotides are TGTGCCAGCACCCCCTTCGGAGCGGGAGCCCCCTACAATGAGCAGTTCTTC.

For this clonotype: With a much larger clone just one base away, this may be a read error. The chain employs TRBV4-3 and TRBJ1-6; D gene uncertain. The V gene's germline CDR1 is LGHNA and CDR2 YSLEER. CDR3 size: 18 residues. The CDR3 DNA is TGCGCCAGCAGCCAAGGTGTCGGACCTCGTATCGATAATTCACCCCTCAACTTT. Its translation: CASSQGVGPRIDNSPLNF.

Notes on this clonotype: A clone one base away is much larger, so this may be a read error. The chain employs TRBV10-2 and TRBJ1-6; perhaps TRBD1 as D (6 bases). The CDR3 consists of 14 residues. Germline V gene lookup returns CDR1 WSHSY and CDR2 SAAADI. DNA for the CDR3: TGCGCCAGCAGAGAGTACAGGGAAAACTCACCCCTCCACTTT. It is translated as CASREYRENSPLHF.

The chain combines TRBV7-9 with TRBJ1-6; D gene unclear. Per germline, CDR1 SEHNR and CDR2 FQNEAQ (reference sequence). Trimming took 4 bases from V and 11 from J, leaving 15 bases between them. The CDR3 loop spans 14 amino acids. The CDR3 region has the DNA TGTGCCAGCAGCTCGATGGGCCGGGTTCCACCCCTCCACTTT. Translation: CASSSMGRVPPLHF. Full variable domain (rest looked up from reference TRBV7-9 and TRBJ1-6): DTGVSQNPRHKITKRGQNVTFRCDPISEHNRLYWYRQTLGQGPEFLTYFQNEAQLEKSRLLSDRFSAERPKGSFSTLEIQRTEQGDSAMYLCASSSMGRVPPLHFGNGTRLTVT.

This sequence joins TRBV5-1 and TRBJ2-1, with 7 bases matching TRBD1. CDR3 size: 15 residues. The germline V gene has CDR1 SGHRS and CDR2 YFSETQ. V gave up 6 bases and J gave up 5 bases; unmatched junction bases: 11. CDR3 in amino acids: CASTGSGQSNNEQFF. The CDR3 DNA follows: TGCGCCAGCACGGGATCGGGACAGAGTAACAATGAGCAGTTCTTC.

V usage is TRBV7-3 and J usage is TRBJ2-2; D might be TRBD2 (5 bases). CDR3 length: 13 amino acids. Between the trimmed V and J ends, which lost 5 bases and 7 bases, there was a span of 11 bases. The V gene's germline CDR1 is SGHTA and CDR2 FQGTGA. CDR3 nucleotide sequence: TGTGCCAGCAGCCGGGAAAGGCACGGGGAGCTGTTTTTT. This encodes CASSRERHGELFF.

This clonotype occurred a few times. The genes are TRBV7-9 and TRBJ2-7; TRBD1 or TRBD2 may be the D gene (5 bases each). Germline V CDR1 and CDR2: SEHNR, FQNEAQ (reference sequence). CDR3 length: 15 residues. The ends were cut back, 1 base at V and 3 bases at J, with 13 bases in the middle. The CDR3 protein is CASSLVRDGDYEQYF. CDR3 in DNA: TGTGCCAGCAGCTTAGTCAGGGACGGAGACTACGAGCAGTACTTC.

The table lists this clonotype with a few counts. The gene calls are TRBV6-2 or TRBV6-3 and TRBJ2-1, with 11 bases lining up with TRBD2. The CDR3 consists of 18 residues. The germline V gene has CDR1 MNHEY and CDR2 SVGEGT. Trimming took 5 bases from V and 10 from J; bases not matched to a gene: 19. CDR3 in amino acids: CASSPLAGGLLRPSEQFF. CDR3 DNA sequence: TGTGCCAGCAGTCCATTAGCGGGGGGGCTTTTGCGTCCTTCGGAGCAGTTCTTC.

The chain couples TRBV6-2 or TRBV6-3 to TRBJ1-5, with D tentatively TRBD1 (6 bases). From germline, CDR1 is MNHEY and CDR2 SVGEGT. The CDR3 spans 15 residues. V shed 0 bases and J shed 7 bases, with 13 bases lying between them. DNA of the CDR3: TGTGCCAGCAGTTACTCATCCAGGGACAACCAGCCCCAGCATTTT. This sequence encodes CASSYSSRDNQPQHF.

The sample holds many counts of this clonotype. J is TRBJ1-1 and V is TRBV5-1; the D gene is possibly TRBD1 (6 bases). Trimming shortened V by 4 bases and J by 7 bases, and 17 bases separated the two germline ends. CDR1 and CDR2 from the germline V gene are SGHRS and YFSETQ. The CDR3 spans 14 residues. As DNA, the CDR3 is TGCGCCAGCAGCCCCGGTGGTGGGGGCAGTGAAGCTTTCTTT. Its protein product is CASSPGGGGSEAFF.

This clonotype was detected only a few times. The chain is built from TRBV7-2 and TRBJ1-1, with D perhaps matching TRBD1 (5 bases). The length of the CDR3 is 13 residues. The germline CDR1 and CDR2 sequences are SGHTA and FQGNSA. Trimming stripped 2 bases from V and 6 bases from J, with 10 bases between. CDR3 nucleotide sequence: TGTGCCAGCAGCTTATTCGGAGGGGCTGAAGCTTTCTTT. The encoded protein is CASSLFGGAEAFF.

This clonotype was counted many times. The CDR3 spells CSVAGNTGELFF. As DNA, the CDR3 is TGCAGCGTTGCGGGGAACACCGGGGAGCTGTTTTTT. The rearrangement links TRBV29-1 to TRBJ2-2; D is unclear. This CDR3 is 12 amino acids long. Trimming took 4 bases from V and 1 from J, leaving 4 bases between them. CDR1 SQVTM and CDR2 ANQGSEA come from the germline V gene.

This clonotype was picked up a small number of times. The V gene is TRBV4-1, the J gene TRBJ2-4; tentative D call: TRBD2 (6 bases). V was pared by 0 bases and J by 0 bases, with 12 bases between. CDR1 and CDR2 (germline): MGHRA, YSYEKL. This CDR3 is built from 17 residues. Here the CDR3 reads CASSQEGAGLAKNIQYF. Written as DNA, the CDR3 is TGCGCCAGCAGCCAAGAAGGAGCGGGCCTAGCCAAAAACATTCAGTACTTC.

The chain joins TRBV6-2 or TRBV6-3 to TRBJ1-6, with 10 bases matching TRBD1. CDR3 length equals 15 residues. The trim removed 6 bases at V and 7 bases at J, leaving 6 bases unmatched. In germline, CDR1 is MNHEY, CDR2 SVGEGT. This CDR3 reads CASSNQGQGNSPLHF. The CDR3 nucleotides are TGTGCCAGCAGCAACCAGGGACAGGGGAATTCACCCCTCCACTTT.

This clonotype was detected a few times. V gene TRBV4-1 combines with J gene TRBJ2-1; TRBD2 aligns across 10 bases. The length of the CDR3 is 16 residues. V lost 5 bases to trimming and J lost 6 bases; unmatched junction nucleotides: 10. The V gene's germline CDR1 is MGHRA and CDR2 YSYEKL. The CDR3 is CASSGTGTSVINEQFF. CDR3 in DNA: TGCGCCAGCAGCGGTACCGGGACTAGCGTTATCAATGAGCAGTTCTTC.

This chain uses TRBV20-1 with TRBJ2-7; tentatively, D is TRBD2 (5 bases). CDR3 length: 13 residues. Germline V gene lookup returns CDR1 DFQATT and CDR2 SNEGSKA (reference sequence). Trimming cost V 1 base and J 2 bases, with 9 bases left between them. The chain's CDR3 is CSARAGLPYEQYF. The CDR3 DNA reads TGCAGTGCTAGAGCGGGGTTACCCTACGAGCAGTACTTC.

On this clonotype: A much larger clone is a single base away; this may be a read error. The genes are TRBV20-1 and TRBJ1-4, with D uncertain. V was shortened by 1 base and J by 5 bases, with 11 bases between the two germline ends. Germline V CDR1 and CDR2: DFQATT, SNEGSKA (reference sequence). The CDR3 is made up of 14 amino acids. In DNA form, the CDR3 reads TGCAGTGCTAGAGGGCAGGCGGGCAATGAAAAACTGTTTTTT. This sequence encodes CSARGQAGNEKLFF.

At least ten counts were recorded for this clonotype. This chain joins TRBV10-2 and TRBJ1-1; 7 bases are a match to TRBD1. The V gene end was trimmed by 5 bases and the J gene end by 7 bases; junction bases not matched to a gene: 4. The CDR3 contains 12 residues. Germline CDR1 reads WSHSY; CDR2 reads SAAADI. CDR3 region: CASSLDRNEAFF. CDR3 nucleotide sequence: TGCGCCAGCAGTTTGGACAGGAATGAAGCTTTCTTT.

The count of this clonotype is one. The chain couples TRBV12-3 or TRBV12-4 to TRBJ2-6; no reliable D call. The CDR3 runs to 13 residues. Trimming took off 6 bases at V and 4 bases at J, with 7 bases between the two ends. Written as DNA, the CDR3 is TGTGCCAGCAGCCCCCTCGGGGCCAACGTCCTGACTTTC. This translates into CASSPLGANVLTF.

This clonotype was seen many times. V is TRBV2 and J is TRBJ1-1; perhaps TRBD1 as D (5 bases). CDR3 size: 15 residues. Per the germline V gene, CDR1 is SNHLY and CDR2 is FYNNEI. The ends were cut back, 5 bases at V and 6 bases at J, with 19 bases in the middle. CDR3 DNA: TGTGCCAGCAGTTCTCTTCCCGGTCCAGGGCCTGAAGCTTTCTTT. It specifies CASSSLPGPGPEAFF.

In this sample, this clonotype turned up many times. V is TRBV4-1 and J is TRBJ2-1; 7 bases are shared with TRBD2. This CDR3 is 19 amino acids long. V trimming: 0 bases; J trimming: 0 bases; junction bases outside the gene matches: 11. The germline CDR1 and CDR2 sequences are MGHRA and YSYEKL. CDR3 DNA: TGCGCCAGCAGCCAAGATACGGGAGGAACTTTCAGCTCCTACAATGAGCAGTTCTTC. Translating gives CASSQDTGGTFSSYNEQFF.